This T cell receptor beta chain was documented in a study of T-cell memory formation after mild COVID-19. About the study: The two donors had largely donor-specific TCR clusters. Study-level findings and limits: Of the contracting clones, CD4+ ones lay mainly in CM and EM, and CD8+ ones in EMRA. Specificity for SARS-CoV-2 was not confirmed among the second-wave clones peaking on day 37.

To note about this clonotype: Its target is unknown.

The 5'RACE method, run with constant-segment primers, produced TCR alpha and TCR beta cDNA libraries (carrying sample barcodes and UMIs). TCRdb fed the 5' RACE reads into MiXCR, producing one record per CDR3 protein. The sample shows about 340,000 distinct CDR3 sequences, roughly 21% of them seen only once. The CDR3 runs 13 residues. From germline, CDR1 is SGHTA and CDR2 FQGNSA. V usage is TRBV7-2 and J usage is TRBJ1-3; TRBD1 is a possible D gene (5 bases). This TCR was sampled from an adult woman who had mild COVID-19 (a few samples of this study predate the infection). Cell type and time point are not known. Sample: PBMCs or a T cell subset sorted from them (not recorded which). The CDR3 DNA is TGTGCAAGCGGGACGAACTCTGGAAACACCATATATTTT. It yields the protein CASGTNSGNTIYF.